This TCR beta chain stems from a study of blood T cell repertoires in COVID-19. Only in-frame clones appear in the TCRdb table, and some are missing; sequencing was by immunoSEQ multiplex PCR. Here the sample spans approximately 150,000 clones, 80% to 90% being singletons. This CDR3 region has 17 residues. Germline loops: CDR1 MNHEY, CDR2 SMNVEV (reference sequence). With 5 bases removed from V and 3 bases from J, the gap between germline ends came to 19 bases. The chain has TRBV27 and TRBJ2-2, with D tentatively TRBD2 (5 bases). Sequencing used peripheral blood. This clonotype originated in a woman aged 50 to 60 with active or convalescent COVID-19. The CDR3: CASSLPRAHGDTGELFF. The CDR3, as DNA: TGTGCCAGCAGTCTCCCGAGGGCCCACGGAGACACCGGGGAGCTGTTTTTT.